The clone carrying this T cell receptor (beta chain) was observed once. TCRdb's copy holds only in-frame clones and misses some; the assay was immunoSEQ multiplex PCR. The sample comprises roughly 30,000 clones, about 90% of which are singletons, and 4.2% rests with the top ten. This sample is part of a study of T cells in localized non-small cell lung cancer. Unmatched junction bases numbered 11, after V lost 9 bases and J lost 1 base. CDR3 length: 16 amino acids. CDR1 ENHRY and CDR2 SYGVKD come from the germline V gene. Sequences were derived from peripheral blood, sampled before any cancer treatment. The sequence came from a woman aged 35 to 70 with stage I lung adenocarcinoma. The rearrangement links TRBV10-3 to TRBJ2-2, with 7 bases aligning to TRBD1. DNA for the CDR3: TGTGCCATATCGGATGCCGGGACAGTGAACACCGGGGAGCTGTTTTTT. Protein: CAISDAGTVNTGELFF.